Below are 14 T cell receptor beta chains sequenced from a single sample in a study of T cell repertoires in aging, cancer and after chemotherapy. The template was genomic DNA from peripheral blood, not RNA. Rearranged V-D-J TRB sequences were amplified with a mixed TRB-A/B primer pool. TCRdb reprocessed the multiplex PCR reads via MiXCR and lists one record per CDR3 protein. The table records 500 to 600 distinct CDR3 sequences, approximately 72% of them present only once. Source material: blood. These receptors all stem from a human donor with a solid tumor.

This sequence joins TRBV5-5 and TRBJ2-7; maybe TRBD1 (5 bases). The CDR3 sequence is 15 residues long. The V and J ends lost 4 bases and 7 bases respectively, with 21 bases between them. Looked up from germline, CDR1 is SGHKS and CDR2 is YYEKEE (reference sequence). The CDR3, as DNA: TGTGCCAGCAGCGCCCCCGTGTCAGGGTTTGGAGAGCAGTACTTC. Translating it yields CASSAPVSGFGEQYF. Based on the CDR3 plus reference TRBV5-5 and TRBJ2-7, the full variable domain is DAGVTQSPTHLIKTRGQQVTLRCSPISGHKSVSWYQQVLGQGPQFIFQYYEKEERGRGNFPDRFSARQFPNYSSELNVNALLLGDSALYLCASSAPVSGFGEQYFGPGTRLTVT.

CDR3 sequence: CAISEAWDLPAVEAFF. In DNA, the CDR3 is TGTGCCATCAGTGAGGCGTGGGACCTACCAGCCGTTGAAGCTTTCTTT. The gene calls are TRBV10-3 and TRBJ1-1, with TRBD1 as a possible D gene (5 bases). With 2 bases removed from V and 7 bases from J, the gap between germline ends came to 20 bases. The V gene's germline CDR1 is ENHRY and CDR2 SYGVKD. There are 16 residues in the CDR3.

The chain joins TRBV6-5 to TRBJ1-2; TRBD1 might be the D (5 bases). V was clipped by 5 bases and J by 4 bases, with 17 bases between them. The CDR3 length is 15 residues. In germline, CDR1 is MNHEY, CDR2 SVGAGI. CDR3 DNA: TGTGCCAGCAGTACTCGGGACGGACGGGCCTATGGCTACACCTTC. Protein sequence: CASSTRDGRAYGYTF.

This clonotype was detected only a few times. The V and J genes are TRBV30 and TRBJ1-3; D not resolved. In germline, CDR1 is GTSNPN, CDR2 SVGIG (reference sequence). Between the trimmed V and J ends, which lost 0 bases and 3 bases, there was a span of 9 bases. The CDR3 runs to 14 residues. The CDR3 loop is CAWSVRQIGNTIYF. CDR3 in DNA: TGTGCCTGGAGTGTCCGGCAGATTGGAAACACCATATATTTT.

This clonotype showed up just a few times. The chain uses TRBV20-1 and TRBJ1-2; possibly TRBD1 for D (5 bases). V was shortened by 0 bases and J by 4 bases, with 12 bases between the two germline ends. Germline loops: CDR1 DFQATT, CDR2 SNEGSKA (reference sequence). This CDR3 spans 14 amino acids. For the CDR3, the DNA is TGCAGTGCTAGAGATCCGCTGGGGACCTATGGCTACACCTTC. Protein: CSARDPLGTYGYTF.

The chain joins TRBV19 to TRBJ1-2; D call uncertain. The length of the CDR3 is 15 residues. Germline V gene lookup returns CDR1 LNHDA and CDR2 SQIVND (reference sequence). Trimming took 2 bases from V and 3 from J, leaving 13 bases between them. CDR3 region: CASSITTGLDYGYTF. CDR3 in DNA: TGTGCCAGTAGTATAACAACTGGGCTCGACTATGGCTACACCTTC.

This clonotype appeared a single time. The CDR3 DNA reads TGTGCCAGCAGTCCCCCCGGCGGTTTGGACACCATATATTTT. This codes for CASSPPGGLDTIYF. The J gene is TRBJ1-3, the V gene TRBV6-5, with D unresolved. Trimming cost V 5 bases and J 8 bases, with 16 bases left between them. This CDR3 has 14 amino acids. The germline V gene has CDR1 MNHEY and CDR2 SVGAGI.

The chain has TRBV6-5 and TRBJ1-2, with TRBD1 as a possible D gene (6 bases). This CDR3 is 15 amino acids long. V was trimmed by 0 bases and J by 8 bases, leaving 16 bases between them. Germline-derived CDR1 and CDR2 are MNHEY and SVGAGI. As DNA, the CDR3 is TGTGCCAGCAGTTACTCCGGGACATTCCGATCCGGCTACACCTTC. Translating it yields CASSYSGTFRSGYTF.

This clonotype was seen a handful of times. V is TRBV29-1 and J is TRBJ1-1; perhaps TRBD1 as D (5 bases). The CDR3 contains 10 residues. Germline CDR1 reads SQVTM; CDR2 reads ANQGSEA. V shed 4 bases and J shed 8 bases, with 8 bases lying between them. The CDR3 is CSVAGEEAFF. The CDR3 coding sequence is TGCAGCGTTGCGGGGGAAGAAGCTTTCTTT. The full variable domain, its missing parts supplied by reference TRBV29-1 and TRBJ1-1, is SAVISQKPSRDICQRGTSLTIQCQVDSQVTMMFWYRQQPGQSLTLIATANQGSEATYESGFVIDKFPISRPNLTFSTLTVSNMSPEDSSIYLCSVAGEEAFFGQGTRLTVV.

This chain links TRBV19 with TRBJ2-7; tentative D call: TRBD1 (7 bases). This CDR3 is built from 18 residues. The germline V gene encodes CDR1 LNHDA and CDR2 SQIVND (reference sequence). Trimming took off 3 bases at V and 1 base at J, with 22 bases between the two ends. The CDR3 DNA reads as TGTGCCAGTAGTATGGTTTCCCGCGCAGGGGGACTTTCCTACGAGCAGTACTTC. Translation: CASSMVSRAGGLSYEQYF.

This clonotype was counted a few times. This chain connects TRBV29-1 to TRBJ2-5, with 7 bases lining up with TRBD2. Losses at the gene ends were 7 bases for V and 0 bases for J; bases not matched to a gene: 8. This CDR3 spans 14 amino acids. CDR1 is SQVTM and CDR2 is ANQGSEA in the germline V gene. CDR3 loop: CSAERLAYQETQYF. The CDR3 DNA reads as TGCAGCGCCGAGAGACTAGCCTACCAAGAGACCCAGTACTTC.

The rearrangement joins TRBV11-1 to TRBJ2-7; 8 bases are shared with TRBD1. Per germline, CDR1 SGHAT and CDR2 FQDESV (reference sequence). The junction had 8 bases not matched to a gene; V was cut back by 2 bases and J by 5 bases. This CDR3 has 15 amino acids. The CDR3 loop reads CASSLTRQGAHEQYF. The DNA of the CDR3 is TGTGCCAGCAGCTTAACACGGCAGGGGGCTCACGAGCAGTACTTC.

The CDR3 sequence: CASSSLAGANVLTF. DNA for the CDR3: TGTGCCAGCAGTTCCCTGGCTGGGGCCAACGTCCTGACTTTC. This chain connects TRBV28 to TRBJ2-6; no clear D gene. The CDR3 is made up of 14 amino acids. Trimming stripped 4 bases from V and 2 bases from J, with 6 bases between. Germline CDR1 reads MDHEN; CDR2 reads SYDVKM.

The chain couples TRBV6-5 to TRBJ2-7, with D perhaps matching TRBD1 (5 bases). The CDR3 extends over 12 amino acids. V was clipped by 9 bases and J by 0 bases, with 9 bases between them. Germline V CDR1 and CDR2: MNHEY, SVGAGI. The CDR3 sequence is CASTGNSYEQYF. In nucleotides, the CDR3 is TGTGCCAGTACAGGAAACTCCTACGAGCAGTACTTC.